This is a list of T cell receptor beta chains from one sample in a study of T cell responses to AZD1222 COVID-19 vaccine. The repertoire was sequenced with immunoSEQ multiplex PCR; TCRdb's copy has only in-frame clones and lacks some. The sample yields 160,000 or so clones, almost 90% seen once. Specimen: peripheral blood, collected on day 0 of AZD1222 vaccination. Receptors originate from an adult in good health. CDR3s leave out the opening cysteine and the closing phenylalanine or tryptophan. Rows give clone size only sometimes, using once, few, many, or a class for an expanded clone.

12	-	TRBJ1-1	TRBV7-3	ASSLMGGTTEAF
13	-	TRBJ2-5	TRBV30	AWSNPGAGWGTQY
11	-	TRBJ1-5	TRBV30	AWSKTGNQPQH
13	-	TRBJ2-7	TRBV3-1/TRBV3-2	ASSQDLGIYYEQY
13	-	TRBJ1-1	TRBV28	ASSLVQGKNTEAF
13	-	TRBJ2-2	TRBV19	ASTVTHPNTGELF
13	-	TRBJ2-5	TRBV5-1	ASSLSWGGRETQY
13	-	TRBJ1-5	TRBV3-1/TRBV3-2	ASSQGGGNNQPQH
12	-	TRBJ2-7	TRBV6-5	ASRTRGSSYEQY
14	-	TRBJ1-2	TRBV9	ASSPTGGTTNYGYT
13	-	TRBJ2-7	TRBV11-2	ASSLVFGSAYEQY
11	-	TRBJ2-7	TRBV7-2	ASRQQSNYEQY
12	few	TRBJ1-5	TRBV19	ASSRENSNQPQH
12	few	TRBJ1-2	TRBV28	ASSSGDRVYGYT